This is a list of T cell receptor beta chains from one sample in a study of blood T cell repertoires in COVID-19. Using immunoSEQ multiplex PCR, the repertoire was profiled, and TCRdb retains in-frame clones only, with some absent. The sample records 100,000 to 130,000 clones, about 90% being singletons. The sample was peripheral blood. Source of these receptors: a woman in her twenties or thirties with acute or convalescent COVID-19. The CDR3 runs from the conserved cysteine through the conserved F or W. Fields, in order: V gene, J gene, clone size, D gene, CDR3 DNA, CDR3 protein. The D gene is left open where the match is weak. The listing skips clone size in some rows; elsewhere it reads once, few, many or a size class.

V gene: TRBV19; J gene: TRBJ1-4; clone size: once; D gene: .; CDR3 DNA: TGTGCCAGTAGTTTCGCAGATGCAACTAATGAAAAACTGTTTTTT; CDR3 protein: CASSFADATNEKLFF
V gene: TRBV28; J gene: TRBJ1-1; clone size: .; D gene: .; CDR3 DNA: TGTGCCAGCAGTCGACAACAGGGATCTGAAGCTTTCTTT; CDR3 protein: CASSRQQGSEAFF
V gene: TRBV7-3; J gene: TRBJ1-2; clone size: .; D gene: TRBD1; CDR3 DNA: TGTGCCAGCAGCTTATATGGCGGGACAGGGTATGGCTACACCTTC; CDR3 protein: CASSLYGGTGYGYTF
V gene: TRBV10-2; J gene: TRBJ2-3; clone size: once; D gene: TRBD2; CDR3 DNA: TGCGCCAGCAGCTGGACTAGCGGGTTAGATACGCAGTATTTT; CDR3 protein: CASSWTSGLDTQYF
V gene: TRBV9; J gene: TRBJ1-2; clone size: .; D gene: .; CDR3 DNA: TGTGCCAGCAGCGTAGTCCCACAGGGAACAAGCTATGGCTACACCTTC; CDR3 protein: CASSVVPQGTSYGYTF
V gene: TRBV11-3; J gene: TRBJ2-5; clone size: .; D gene: .; CDR3 DNA: TGTGCCAGCAGCTTTGGGGAGGAGACCCAGTACTTC; CDR3 protein: CASSFGEETQYF
V gene: TRBV10-3; J gene: TRBJ1-2; clone size: many; D gene: TRBD1; CDR3 DNA: TGTGCCATCAGTGGGGGGGACAGGAGACACTATGGCTACACCTTC; CDR3 protein: CAISGGDRRHYGYTF
V gene: TRBV18; J gene: TRBJ1-1; clone size: once; D gene: .; CDR3 DNA: TGTGCCAGCTCACCGGCGGGGCAAGGCACTGAAGCTTTCTTT; CDR3 protein: CASSPAGQGTEAFF
V gene: TRBV3-1/TRBV3-2; J gene: TRBJ1-5; clone size: .; D gene: .; CDR3 DNA: TGTGCCAGCAGCCCGACAGGTGGAAGCAATCAGCCCCAGCATTTT; CDR3 protein: CASSPTGGSNQPQHF
V gene: TRBV28; J gene: TRBJ2-7; clone size: once; D gene: TRBD1; CDR3 DNA: TGTGCCAGCAGGACAGGGAGCCACGAGCAGTACTTC; CDR3 protein: CASRTGSHEQYF
V gene: TRBV19; J gene: TRBJ1-5; clone size: .; D gene: TRBD1; CDR3 DNA: TGTGCCAGTAGTACAGGGACAGGGCAGACCCTCGGGCAGCCCCAGCATTTT; CDR3 protein: CASSTGTGQTLGQPQHF
V gene: TRBV30; J gene: TRBJ2-3; clone size: .; D gene: .; CDR3 DNA: TGTGCCTGGAGTGTGTCTAGCACAGATACGCAGTATTTT; CDR3 protein: CAWSVSSTDTQYF
V gene: TRBV5-4; J gene: TRBJ2-7; clone size: .; D gene: .; CDR3 DNA: TGTGCCAGCAGCTTGGAGCAGGGCCCCTACGAGCAGTACTTC; CDR3 protein: CASSLEQGPYEQYF
V gene: TRBV29-1; J gene: TRBJ2-3; clone size: .; D gene: .; CDR3 DNA: TGCAGCGTTAGGCGGGGTGTGGGCACAGATACGCAGTATTTT; CDR3 protein: CSVRRGVGTDTQYF
V gene: TRBV19; J gene: TRBJ1-5; clone size: once; D gene: .; CDR3 DNA: TGTGCCAGCCATAATTTGGGACACCATTCCTCGCCCCAGCATTTT; CDR3 protein: CASHNLGHHSSPQHF
V gene: TRBV15; J gene: TRBJ1-2; clone size: .; D gene: TRBD1; CDR3 DNA: TGTGCCACCAGTTTGAACAGGGGAGGCGGCTACACCTTC; CDR3 protein: CATSLNRGGGYTF
V gene: TRBV11-3; J gene: TRBJ2-7; clone size: .; D gene: .; CDR3 DNA: TGTGCCAGCAGCCCCGAGGGTTCTGCGGGCGAGCCGAAACAGCAGTACTTC; CDR3 protein: CASSPEGSAGEPKQQYF
V gene: TRBV9; J gene: TRBJ1-1; clone size: many; D gene: .; CDR3 DNA: TGTGCCAGCAGCGTAGCCTCGAACACTGAAGCTTTCTTT; CDR3 protein: CASSVASNTEAFF
V gene: TRBV24-1; J gene: TRBJ2-7; clone size: .; D gene: TRBD2; CDR3 DNA: TGTGCCACCAGTGATGGGGGACTAGCGGCGTCCTACGAGCAGTACTTC; CDR3 protein: CATSDGGLAASYEQYF
V gene: TRBV28; J gene: TRBJ2-7; clone size: .; D gene: .; CDR3 DNA: TGTGCCAGCAGTTTTAGGTTGACAGTCATTAAATACGAGCAGTACTTC; CDR3 protein: CASSFRLTVIKYEQYF
V gene: TRBV28; J gene: TRBJ1-1; clone size: .; D gene: .; CDR3 DNA: TGTGCCAGCAGTTTAGGCGGCAGGGTGAACACTGAAGCTTTCTTT; CDR3 protein: CASSLGGRVNTEAFF
V gene: TRBV29-1; J gene: TRBJ2-7; clone size: .; D gene: .; CDR3 DNA: TGCAGCGTTGTTGTTAATAGCCCTCTCTACGAGCAGTACTTC; CDR3 protein: CSVVVNSPLYEQYF
V gene: TRBV9; J gene: TRBJ2-2; clone size: .; D gene: TRBD1; CDR3 DNA: TGTGCCAGCAGCTTCCGGACAGGCAGCGTGGACACCGGGGAGCTGTTTTTT; CDR3 protein: CASSFRTGSVDTGELFF
V gene: TRBV6-5; J gene: TRBJ2-7; clone size: once; D gene: TRBD2; CDR3 DNA: TGTGCCAGCAGTAGCGGGAGTCCCTACGAGCAGTACTTC; CDR3 protein: CASSSGSPYEQYF
V gene: TRBV21-1; J gene: TRBJ2-2; clone size: .; D gene: .; CDR3 DNA: TGTGCCAGCAGCAAAAGTAATACAGGGGGTAAGCTGTTTTTT; CDR3 protein: CASSKSNTGGKLFF
V gene: TRBV4-1; J gene: TRBJ1-2; clone size: once; D gene: .; CDR3 DNA: TGCGCCAGCAGCCAAGAAGGGGGGGCGTACTATGGCTACACCTTC; CDR3 protein: CASSQEGGAYYGYTF